This TCR beta chain is drawn from a study of glioma-infiltrating T cells after dendritic cell vaccination. From germline, CDR1 is MNHEY and CDR2 SMNVEV (reference sequence). Trimming pared 3 bases from V and 5 bases from J, leaving 8 bases between. CDR3 size: 13 residues. Regarding time point: after dendritic cell vaccination, including at tumor progression/relapse. Amplification used 60 V beta primers and 13 J beta primers. The table came from immunoSEQ multiplex PCR; TCRdb's copy has only in-frame clones and leaves some out. The sample includes 85,000 to 100,000 clones, about 85% of them seen just once.

The chain links TRBV27 to TRBJ1-5, with D unresolved. The sequence was collected from a human donor with glioblastoma. Sample: blood, taken after dendritic cell vaccination. CDR3 coding DNA: TGTGCCAGCAGTTTCGAGGGATATCAGCCCCAGCATTTT. Translation: CASSFEGYQPQHF.